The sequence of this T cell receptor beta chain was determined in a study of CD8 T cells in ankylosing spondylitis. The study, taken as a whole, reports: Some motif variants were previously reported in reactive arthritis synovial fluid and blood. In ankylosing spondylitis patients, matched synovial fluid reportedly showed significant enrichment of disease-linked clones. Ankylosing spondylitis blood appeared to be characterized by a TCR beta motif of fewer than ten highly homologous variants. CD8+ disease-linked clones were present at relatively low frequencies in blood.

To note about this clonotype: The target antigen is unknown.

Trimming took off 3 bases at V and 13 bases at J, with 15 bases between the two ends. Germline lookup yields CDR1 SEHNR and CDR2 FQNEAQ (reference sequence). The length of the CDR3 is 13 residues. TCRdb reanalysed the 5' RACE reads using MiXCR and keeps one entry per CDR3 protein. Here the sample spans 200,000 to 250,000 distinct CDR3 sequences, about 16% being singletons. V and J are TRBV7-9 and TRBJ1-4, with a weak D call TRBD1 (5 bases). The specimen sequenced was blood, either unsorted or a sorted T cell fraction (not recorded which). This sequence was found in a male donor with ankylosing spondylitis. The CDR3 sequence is CASSFGGLHGLFF. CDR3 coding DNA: TGTGCCAGCAGCTTCGGGGGTCTGCACGGACTGTTTTTT. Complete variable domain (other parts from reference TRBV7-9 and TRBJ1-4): DTGVSQNPRHKITKRGQNVTFRCDPISEHNRLYWYRQTLGQGPEFLTYFQNEAQLEKSRLLSDRFSAERPKGSFSTLEIQRTEQGDSAMYLCASSFGGLHGLFFGSGTQLSVL.